This TCR beta chain was identified during a study of cytomegalovirus exposure and HLA in healthy donors. Study results and caveats: For TCR beta chains, V- and J-gene trimming was later linked to a missense DCLRE1C variant.

With respect to this clone: Antigen unknown.

PCR was performed using 60 Vbeta and 13 Jbeta primers. Methods used by the authors: Per a later analysis, the number of unique TCR beta chains was some 82 million, of which about 11 million were shared. Libraries were prepared by immunoSEQ multiplex PCR; TCRdb keeps only in-frame clonotypes and omits some of them. V, J and clone size reflect that table, while D and trimming were determined from the DNA. The sample gives 190,000 or so clones, 82% of which show up once; approximately 0.098% is in the top ten. Trimming left V 1 base short and J 1 base short, with 11 bases between. Germline-derived CDR1 and CDR2 are SGHTA and FQGNSA. The CDR3 is made up of 15 amino acids.

Input material: PBMCs. This chain connects TRBV7-2 to TRBJ2-7; D is possibly TRBD2 (6 bases). The sequence came from a boy aged 2 to 10 in good health and CMV-seronegative. The CDR3 sequence is CASSLVGTQSYEQYF. DNA of the CDR3: TGTGCCAGCAGCTTAGTTGGGACTCAGTCCTACGAGCAGTACTTC.